Listed here are 21 T cell receptor beta chains from one sample, sequenced in a study of blood T cell repertoires in COVID-19. Only in-frame clones appear in the TCRdb table, and some are missing; sequencing was by immunoSEQ multiplex PCR. The profile shows approximately 300,000 clones, roughly 89% of them singletons. Sequencing was carried out using peripheral blood. These receptors were collected from a man aged 40-49 years with acute or convalescent COVID-19.

The V call is TRBV5-1, the J call TRBJ1-1, with 7 bases identical to TRBD1. The CDR3 length is 14 residues. Trimming cost V 4 bases and J 0 bases; bases outside gene matches: 3. The V gene's germline CDR1 is SGHRS and CDR2 YFSETQ. Here the CDR3 DNA reads TGCGCCAGCAGCGCGGACAGGTTGAACACTGAAGCTTTCTTT. Its translation: CASSADRLNTEAFF.

The V and J genes are TRBV29-1 and TRBJ1-2; 7 bases align to TRBD1. The V gene end was trimmed by 3 bases and the J gene end by 6 bases; junction bases not matched to a gene: 7. There are 13 residues in the CDR3. Germline-derived CDR1 and CDR2 are SQVTM and ANQGSEA. In nucleotides, the CDR3 is TGCAGCGTTGAGACAGGGCTGATAAATGGCTACACCTTC. Encoded protein: CSVETGLINGYTF.

V gene TRBV4-1 combines with J gene TRBJ2-7, with D perhaps matching TRBD1 (6 bases). This CDR3 has 13 residues. Germline CDR1 reads MGHRA; CDR2 reads YSYEKL. V lost 4 bases, J lost 2 bases, and 9 bases lay in between. This CDR3 is CASSRDRTYEQYF. In DNA, the CDR3 is TGCGCCAGCAGCCGAGACAGGACCTACGAGCAGTACTTC.

V usage is TRBV27 and J usage is TRBJ1-2, with 7 positions matching TRBD1. Losses at the gene ends were 4 bases for V and 8 bases for J; bases not matched to a gene: 13. The CDR3 consists of 15 residues. Germline V lookup: CDR1 MNHEY, CDR2 SMNVEV (reference sequence). CDR3: CASSSREGASGGYTF. CDR3 sequence (DNA): TGTGCCAGCAGTTCCCGGGAGGGGGCCTCGGGGGGCTACACCTTC.

The sample holds one count of this clone. A read error may account for a junction end that differs from germline. The chain combines TRBV10-3 with TRBJ2-1, with 8 bases identical to TRBD2. The CDR3 has 13 amino acids. Germline assignment: CDR1 ENHRY and CDR2 SYGVKD. This chain's CDR3 is CAISEFIEAGEIF. Here the CDR3 DNA reads TGTGCCATCAGTGAGTTCATAGAAGCGGGGGAAATCTTC.

The chain employs TRBV10-2 and TRBJ1-4; maybe TRBD1 (5 bases). The V end lost 6 bases, the J end lost 0 bases, and 14 bases lay between the germline ends. The CDR3 contains 16 residues. CDR1 and CDR2 from the germline V gene are WSHSY and SAAADI. CDR3 bases: TGCGCCAGCAGCCTTAGGGGTTCGGCAACTAATGAAAAACTGTTTTTT. This sequence encodes CASSLRGSATNEKLFF.

This sequence joins TRBV9 and TRBJ2-1; 9 nucleotides match TRBD1. Per the germline V gene, CDR1 is SGDLS and CDR2 is YYNGEE. This CDR3 spans 16 amino acids. Trimming took 0 bases from V and 9 from J; bases not matched to a gene: 10. CDR3 in DNA: TGTGCCAGCAGCGTAGATGGGGGGACAGGGTGGTCTGAGCAGTTCTTC. Translated: CASSVDGGTGWSEQFF.

The chain joins TRBV5-1 to TRBJ1-1; 7 bases agree with TRBD1. Germline values: CDR1 SGHRS, CDR2 YFSETQ. V lost 1 base and J lost 5; bases outside the gene matches: 11. This CDR3 is built from 16 residues. In DNA, the CDR3 is TGCGCCAGCAGCTTGTGGGACCGAAGGGGGCGGACTGAAGCTTTCTTT. Translation: CASSLWDRRGRTEAFF.

The CDR3 protein is CASSINSLNEQFF. DNA of the CDR3: TGTGCCAGTAGTATAAATTCCTTAAATGAGCAGTTCTTC. The chain uses TRBV19 and TRBJ2-1, with D unresolved. The V gene's germline CDR1 is LNHDA and CDR2 SQIVND (reference sequence). The length of the CDR3 is 13 residues. V was clipped by 2 bases and J by 7 bases, with 9 bases between them.

This rearrangement joins TRBV5-6 to TRBJ1-5, with D unclear. Between the trimmed V and J ends, which lost 2 bases and 2 bases, there was a span of 8 bases. The germline gives CDR1 SGHDT, CDR2 YYEEEE. This CDR3 spans 14 amino acids. The CDR3 sequence is CASSFYGGNQPQHF. The CDR3 DNA follows: TGTGCCAGCAGCTTTTACGGGGGCAATCAGCCCCAGCATTTT.

The chain links TRBV3-1 (or the pseudogene TRBV3-2) to TRBJ1-5, with D unresolved. Germline V gene data show CDR1 as LGHDT and CDR2 as YNNKEL (reference sequence). This CDR3 has 15 residues. V lost 2 bases and J lost 4, with 12 bases in between. The CDR3 bases are TGTGCCAGCAGCCAAACGGGTGTTAGGAATCAGCCCCAGCATTTT. This gives the protein CASSQTGVRNQPQHF.

The CDR3 DNA is TGTGCCAGCTCACCCCCGGGAAGAGCTGGAAACACCATATATTTT. Its translation: CASSPPGRAGNTIYF. This chain uses TRBV18 with TRBJ1-3; D unclear. Germline V gene sequence: CDR1 KGHSH, CDR2 LQKENI. V lost 3 bases, J lost 2 bases, and 11 bases lay in between. This CDR3 has 15 amino acids.

This chain connects TRBV5-4 to TRBJ1-2; TRBD1 matches at 11 bases. Trimming took 4 bases from V and 11 from J; bases not matched to a gene: 16. The CDR3 length is 16 residues. Germline CDR1 is SGHNT and CDR2 is YYREEE (reference sequence). This CDR3 reads CASSLAAGQGGAGYTF. The DNA for the CDR3 is TGTGCCAGCAGCCTGGCTGCGGGACAGGGGGGAGCTGGGTACACCTTC.

The chain carries TRBV3-1 (or the pseudogene TRBV3-2) and TRBJ1-2, with unresolved D. CDR3 length equals 15 residues. Per germline, CDR1 LGHDT and CDR2 YNNKEL (reference sequence). V gave up 0 bases and J gave up 4 bases, with 12 bases separating them. The CDR3 sequence is CASSQDAGSGYGYTF. In DNA, the CDR3 is TGTGCCAGCAGCCAAGACGCTGGGTCGGGCTATGGCTACACCTTC.

The chain has TRBV27 and TRBJ2-1, with D unresolved. The germline V gene encodes CDR1 MNHEY and CDR2 SMNVEV (reference sequence). V dropped 2 bases and J dropped 0 bases, with 5 bases sitting between them. The CDR3 consists of 14 residues. In DNA, the CDR3 is TGTGCCAGCAGTTTAGTAGCCTCCTACAATGAGCAGTTCTTC. Translation: CASSLVASYNEQFF.

The gene calls are TRBV30 and TRBJ1-1; tentative D call: TRBD1 (5 bases). The CDR3 has 16 amino acids. Germline values: CDR1 GTSNPN, CDR2 SVGIG (reference sequence). Between the trimmed V and J ends, which lost 1 base and 6 bases, there was a span of 21 bases. The CDR3 spells CAWSASNRLREAEAFF. In nucleotides, the CDR3 is TGTGCCTGGAGTGCGTCAAACAGGTTGCGGGAGGCTGAAGCTTTCTTT.

The chain couples TRBV5-1 to TRBJ1-1; D is undetermined. V dropped 2 bases and J dropped 0 bases, with 8 bases sitting between them. The CDR3 has 14 residues. Germline V lookup: CDR1 SGHRS, CDR2 YFSETQ. CDR3 sequence (DNA): TGCGCCAGCAGCTTTGTCAACATGAACACTGAAGCTTTCTTT. Translating gives CASSFVNMNTEAFF. The full variable domain, rest sourced from reference TRBV5-1 and TRBJ1-1, is KAGVTQTPRYLIKTRGQQVTLSCSPISGHRSVSWYQQTPGQGLQFLFEYFSETQRNKGNFPGRFSGRQFSNSRSEMNVSTLELGDSALYLCASSFVNMNTEAFFGQGTRLTVV.

The chain joins TRBV6-5 to TRBJ2-7; D is perhaps TRBD2 (5 bases). Trimming left V 4 bases short and J 6 bases short, with 13 bases between. The length of the CDR3 is 13 residues. Germline CDR1 and CDR2: MNHEY and SVGAGI. CDR3 residues: CASSSRGWLEQYF. CDR3 bases: TGTGCCAGCAGTTCAAGAGGGTGGCTCGAGCAGTACTTC.

This chain links TRBV5-1 with TRBJ1-2; 7 nucleotides line up with TRBD1. CDR1 and CDR2 (germline): SGHRS, YFSETQ. The CDR3 is 14 amino acids. The J segment lost 5 bases and the V segment lost 4 bases, leaving 8 bases of the junction unmatched. CDR3 DNA: TGCGCCAGCAGCCCGGGACAGCACTCTTATGGCTACACCTTC. It translates to CASSPGQHSYGYTF.

The V call is TRBV6-1, the J call TRBJ2-7; TRBD2 is a possible D gene (6 bases). Germline lookup yields CDR1 MNHNS and CDR2 SASEGT. V lost 2 bases, J lost 7 bases, and 21 bases lay in between. This CDR3 has 16 residues. In DNA, the CDR3 is TGTGCCAGCAGTGAACAAGGGCGAGGGACTGAGGGGGAGCAGTACTTC. This translates into CASSEQGRGTEGEQYF.

This sequence joins TRBV19 and TRBJ1-1; 7 nucleotides align to TRBD1. V lost 9 bases to trimming and J lost 7 bases; unmatched junction nucleotides: 5. This CDR3 is built from 11 residues. The V gene's germline CDR1 is LNHDA and CDR2 SQIVND (reference sequence). Here the CDR3 reads CARGDSLEAFF. CDR3 sequence (DNA): TGTGCCAGGGGGGACAGTCTTGAAGCTTTCTTT.